The present entry profiles one T cell receptor (beta chain) with its context. The data stem from a study of shared clonotypes between healthy human individuals. Using immunoSEQ multiplex PCR, the repertoire was profiled, and TCRdb retains in-frame clones only, with some absent. The sample yields roughly 2 million clones, around 95% seen once. CDR1 is SGHRS and CDR2 is YFSETQ in the germline V gene. With 5 bases removed from V and 0 bases from J, the gap between germline ends came to 9 bases. The CDR3 covers 15 residues. This clonotype originated in a man in his late teens or twenties in good health. The genes are TRBV5-1 and TRBJ2-6, with no clear D. The specimen sequenced was naive CD4+ T cells sorted from blood. Subset noted: CD45RA+ positively selected. The CDR3 coding sequence is TGCGCCAGCAGTTTCGATTTCTCTGGGGCCAACGTCCTGACTTTC. Amino acid sequence: CASSFDFSGANVLTF.